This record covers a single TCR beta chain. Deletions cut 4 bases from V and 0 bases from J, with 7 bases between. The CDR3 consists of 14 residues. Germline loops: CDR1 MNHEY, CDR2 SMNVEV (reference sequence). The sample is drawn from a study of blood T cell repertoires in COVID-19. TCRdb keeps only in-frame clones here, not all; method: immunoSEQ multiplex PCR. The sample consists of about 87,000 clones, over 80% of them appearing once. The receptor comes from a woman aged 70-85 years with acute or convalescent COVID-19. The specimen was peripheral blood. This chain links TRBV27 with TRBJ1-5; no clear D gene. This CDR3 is CASSSPSSNQPQHF. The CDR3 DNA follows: TGTGCCAGCAGTTCCCCTAGTAGCAATCAGCCCCAGCATTTT.